This T cell receptor (beta chain) was documented in a study of blood T cell repertoires in COVID-19. Study-level background: The study drew acute and convalescent COVID-19 samples from the United States, Italy and Spain. PBMCs, B-cell-depleted T cells, or T cells provided the cDNA or gDNA that made up the material.

Per the authors' pipeline: The authors estimated nucleated cell counts from reference gene primer amplification. Assay used: immunoSEQ multiplex PCR; TCRdb lists only in-frame clones, some missing. V, J and clone size reflect that table, while D and trimming were determined from the DNA. In the table there are 95,000 to 100,000 clones, around 92% of which are singletons. After removal of 4 bases from V and 7 bases from J, the junction contained 7 bases not matched to a gene. The CDR3 has 15 residues. Germline loops: CDR1 PRHDT, CDR2 FYEKMQ (reference sequence). The rearrangement joins TRBV13 to TRBJ2-1, with TRBD2 matching 10 bases. The origin of this receptor is a man aged 50-60 years with active COVID-19. Material for sequencing was peripheral blood. CDR3 region: CASSSLAGGHNEQFF. Written as DNA, the CDR3 is TGTGCCAGCAGCTCTTTAGCGGGAGGTCATAATGAGCAGTTCTTC.